The clone carrying this T cell receptor (beta chain) was recorded only once. Its antigen is unknown. The entry originates in a study of glioma-infiltrating T cells after dendritic cell vaccination. The wider study: Between 2003 and 2012, patients got autologous tumor lysate-pulsed dendritic cell vaccines. Dendritic cells derived from monocytes and pulsed with autologous tumor lysate formed the vaccine.

Germline CDR1 is SEHNR and CDR2 is FQNEAQ (reference sequence). The J segment lost 6 bases and the V segment lost 4 bases, leaving 6 bases of the junction unmatched. The CDR3 runs 14 residues. Time point here: after dendritic cell vaccination, including at tumor progression/relapse. The method was immunoSEQ multiplex PCR; TCRdb's version includes in-frame clones alone and lacks a portion of them. The sample has roughly 100,000 clones; roughly 90% are singletons. General observations from the study: Higher TCR clonality did not directly relate to longer survival.

The receptor was isolated from a human donor with glioblastoma. The material was blood, obtained after dendritic cell vaccination. V usage is TRBV7-9 and J usage is TRBJ2-3; 8 bases line up with TRBD1. The chain's CDR3 is CASSYGQGGDTQYF. DNA for the CDR3: TGTGCCAGCAGCTACGGACAGGGAGGTGATACGCAGTATTTT.